This T cell receptor (beta chain) was recorded in a study of T-cell memory formation after mild COVID-19. V was shortened by 2 bases and J by 3 bases, with 7 bases between the two germline ends. Germline lookup yields CDR1 SGHTA and CDR2 FQGNSA. CDR3 length equals 13 residues. 5'RACE with constant-segment primers yielded barcoded, UMI-tagged TCR alpha and TCR beta cDNA libraries. TCRdb reprocessed the 5' RACE reads with MiXCR, giving one entry per CDR3 protein. This sample has around 440,000 distinct CDR3 sequences, with around a sixth found just once. The sequence derives from an adult woman who had mild COVID-19 (a few samples of this study predate the infection). Cell type and time point are not known. This sequence joins TRBV7-2 and TRBJ2-5; no firm D call. The sequencing sample was made of PBMCs or a T cell subset sorted from them (not recorded which). The CDR3 nucleotides read TGTGCCAGCAGCTTACAGCCAAAAGAGACCCAGTACTTC. As protein: CASSLQPKETQYF.